The source of this T cell receptor beta chain is a study of cytomegalovirus exposure and HLA in healthy donors. Germline CDR1 reads SGHDT; CDR2 reads YYEEEE. J lost 2 bases, V lost 0 bases, and 4 bases had no gene match. The CDR3 is made up of 15 amino acids. This clone was counted between two and nine times. The antigen is undetermined. Whole-study findings and limits: Three chains linked to CMV were shown in vitro to be specific for CMV antigens. Altogether, some 170 TCR beta chains were recorded as cytomegalovirus-associated.

Vbeta (60) and Jbeta (13) primers were used in the PCR. Generated by immunoSEQ multiplex PCR, the TCRdb table keeps only in-frame clones and is missing some. The data contain some 190,000 clones, roughly 77% of them singletons. The TCR originated in a woman aged 25 to 45 in good health and CMV-seropositive. The chain carries TRBV5-6 and TRBJ2-7, with 8 nucleotides matching TRBD2. Specimen: PBMCs. The CDR3: CASSLVYGGAYEQYF. The CDR3, as DNA: TGTGCCAGCAGCTTGGTTTACGGGGGGGCCTACGAGCAGTACTTC.